Listed below are T cell receptor beta chains from one sample, sequenced in a study of control samples from healthy donors and cancer patients. Data came from immunoSEQ multiplex PCR; TCRdb stores just in-frame clones and leaves some out. The sample carries some 95,000 clones, approximately 86% recorded once. Sequenced input: blood. The receptors here all came from a man aged 30-40 years in good health. The CDR3 runs from the conserved cysteine through the conserved F or W. A D gene is named only where the DNA matches it firmly. Clone sizes are given selectively: once, few, many, or a class where the clone is expanded.

D gene	J gene	V gene	clone size	CDR3 protein	CDR3 DNA
TRBD2	TRBJ2-3	TRBV3-1/TRBV3-2	.	CASSHDSGGPSDTQYF	TGTGCCAGCAGCCATGACTCGGGAGGGCCATCCGATACGCAGTATTTT
.	TRBJ1-6	TRBV25-1	once	CASSGGAGYNSPLHF	TGTGCCAGCAGTGGGGGGGCAGGCTATAATTCACCCCTCCACTTT
.	TRBJ2-7	TRBV18	.	CASSPDIFYEQYF	TGTGCCAGCTCACCGGACATCTTCTACGAGCAGTACTTC
.	TRBJ1-1	TRBV27	few	CASSLSPRTEAFF	TGTGCCAGCAGTTTATCGCCCAGGACTGAAGCTTTCTTT
.	TRBJ1-6	TRBV9	.	CASSVGGLPGAPLHF	TGTGCCAGCAGCGTAGGGGGCCTTCCCGGGGCACCCCTCCACTTT
TRBD2	TRBJ2-7	TRBV14	.	CASSQFSGGGGRRAEQYF	TGTGCCAGCAGCCAATTTAGTGGGGGCGGGGGGCGACGCGCCGAGCAGTACTTC
TRBD2	TRBJ2-3	TRBV28	few	CASNAGVGQYF	TGTGCCAGCAACGCGGGGGTCGGGCAGTATTTT
.	TRBJ2-1	TRBV25-1	.	CASSEAGANEQFF	TGTGCCAGCAGTGAAGCAGGGGCGAATGAGCAGTTCTTC
.	TRBJ1-3	TRBV9	.	CASSGGAGFSGNTIYF	TGTGCCAGCAGCGGAGGGGCAGGGTTCTCTGGAAACACCATATATTTT
.	TRBJ2-1	TRBV9	once	CASSAGGDSSYNEQFF	TGTGCCAGCAGCGCCGGGGGAGACAGCTCCTACAATGAGCAGTTCTTC
.	TRBJ2-1	TRBV27	.	CASSLLGSGPYNEQFF	TGTGCCAGCAGTTTACTTGGGTCGGGGCCGTACAATGAGCAGTTCTTC
.	TRBJ2-1	TRBV18	.	CASSPPGGDSYNEQFF	TGTGCCAGCTCTCCCCCCGGGGGTGATTCCTACAATGAGCAGTTCTTC
TRBD1	TRBJ1-3	TRBV19	few	CASCSTGAGNTIYF	TGTGCCAGTTGTTCTACAGGGGCCGGAAACACCATATATTTT
TRBD2	TRBJ2-1	TRBV7-2	.	CASSLGGGLNYNEQFF	TGTGCCAGCAGCTTAGGGGGGGGATTAAACTACAATGAGCAGTTCTTC
.	TRBJ2-3	TRBV11-2	.	CASSSLGGGSDTQYF	TGTGCCAGCAGCTCGCTAGGAGGAGGGTCAGATACGCAGTATTTT
TRBD2	TRBJ2-3	TRBV2	.	CASRSLAGRADTQYF	TGTGCCAGCAGATCGCTAGCGGGACGGGCAGATACGCAGTATTTT
TRBD1	TRBJ2-2	TRBV18	.	CASSPTVGQGNTGELFF	TGTGCCAGCTCACCTACCGTGGGACAGGGAAACACCGGGGAGCTGTTTTTT
.	TRBJ2-1	TRBV4-3	.	CASSQRGDLEQFF	TGCGCCAGCAGCCAAAGAGGAGATCTCGAGCAGTTCTTC
.	TRBJ1-2	TRBV19	.	CASSIVRTNYGYTF	TGTGCCAGTAGCATAGTGCGGACTAACTATGGCTACACCTTC
TRBD2	TRBJ2-5	TRBV5-3	.	CARSSHPLAEYQETQYF	TGTGCCAGAAGCTCCCACCCCCTAGCGGAATACCAAGAGACCCAGTACTTC
.	TRBJ2-3	TRBV4-1	.	CASSQVGGSTDTQYF	TGCGCCAGCAGCCAAGTTGGGGGGAGCACAGATACGCAGTATTTT
.	TRBJ2-7	TRBV5-1	.	CASSLLFRGVEDYEQYF	TGCGCCAGCAGCTTGCTTTTTAGGGGCGTAGAGGACTACGAGCAGTACTTC
.	TRBJ1-1	TRBV30	.	CAWSKDRRLPPGEAFF	TGTGCCTGGAGTAAAGACAGGCGGCTACCCCCGGGGGAGGCTTTCTTT
.	TRBJ2-5	TRBV11-1	.	CASSLGGHKETQYF	TGTGCCAGCAGCTTGGGGGGACACAAAGAGACCCAGTACTTC
.	TRBJ2-3	TRBV9	.	CASSPTPKGVDTQYF	TGTGCCAGCAGCCCTACACCGAAGGGCGTGGATACGCAGTATTTT
.	TRBJ1-1	TRBV6-5	.	CASSYRWGGGRTEAFF	TGTGCCAGCAGTTACAGATGGGGGGGCGGGCGCACTGAAGCTTTCTTT
.	TRBJ2-1	TRBV12-5	.	CASIPEAGLGDEQFF	TGTGCTAGTATCCCAGAGGCGGGATTGGGTGATGAGCAGTTCTTC
.	TRBJ2-7	TRBV29-1	.	CSVDTPLYEQYF	TGCAGCGTCGACACCCCGCTGTACGAGCAGTACTTC
TRBD2	TRBJ2-2	TRBV7-8	.	CASSRGGTSGSPGELFF	TGTGCCAGCAGCCGAGGCGGGACTAGCGGGAGTCCGGGGGAGCTGTTTTTT
TRBD2	TRBJ2-7	TRBV19	.	CASSLGLGRYEQYF	TGTGCCAGTAGTCTTGGACTAGGCAGGTACGAGCAGTACTTC
.	TRBJ2-3	TRBV11-2	.	CASSQLADTQYF	TGTGCCAGCAGCCAGCTAGCAGATACGCAGTATTTT
TRBD1	TRBJ1-3	TRBV15	.	CATSRGYSGQGGKNTIYF	TGTGCCACCAGCAGAGGGTATTCGGGACAGGGGGGAAAAAACACCATATATTTT